This T cell receptor beta chain is from a study of OX40 agonist ivuxolimab in advanced cancers. Concerning the study at large: Ivuxolimab, which targeted the costimulatory receptor OX40 (CD134), was an agonistic, fully human IgG2 monoclonal antibody. Intravenous ivuxolimab was administered to patients every 2 weeks at six dose levels: 0.01, 0.1, 0.3, 1.5, 3 and 10 mg/kg. Among the 52 dose-escalation patients, about 19 had hepatocellular carcinoma, roughly 15 melanoma, 9 renal cell carcinoma and 9 head and neck cancer. The dose-escalation cohort was about 87% male with a mean age of approximately 59 years, ranging from roughly 23 to 80. Prior anti-PD-1, anti-PD-L1 or anti-CTLA-4 therapy was permitted, and approximately 40% of dose-escalation patients had received checkpoint inhibitors. Partial responses occurred in three dose-escalation patients: two with cutaneous melanoma and one with hepatocellular carcinoma. Peripheral TCRbeta sequencing aimed to test whether ivuxolimab altered TCR sequence diversity and caused clonal T-cell expansion. The paper describes the monotherapy dose-escalation part (N of about 47 patients) of the phase I trial of ivuxolimab.

For sequencing of the TCRbeta CDR3 region, genomic DNA was extracted from the sorted cells. The immunoSEQ Assay was used for sequencing of TCRbeta CDR3 regions. Drawn from immuneACCESS, this table holds only the in-frame rearrangements with V and J called that TCRdb kept. Clones are partly lost; checked studies trace under half to an unresolved V gene and leave the rest unexplained. Across this sample there are 55,000 to 65,000 clones, with 70% to 90% seen only once. The ten largest clonotypes hold 0.3% to 0.45% of the sample. The trial excluded patients who had a history of autoimmune disease or were on systemic immunosuppression. Peripheral blood for TCR sequencing was drawn from every dose cohort at baseline, at cycle 4 day 1 and at cycle 7 day 1. Samples were obtained from an open-label, multicenter, first-in-human phase I dose-escalation trial of ivuxolimab. Adults with locally advanced or metastatic head and neck squamous cell, hepatocellular, melanoma or renal cell carcinoma were enrolled in the trial. CD4+ and CD8+ T cells were sorted separately from peripheral blood before TCR sequencing.

The investigation overall reported the following: The antigen specificity of the peripheral T cells that underwent clonal expansion was not determined. Partial responders in the 0.1-3.0 mg/kg groups had among the lowest normalized peripheral clonal expansion, especially among CD8+ T cells. After ivuxolimab, expanded clones were on average more numerous among CD8+ T cells than among CD4+ T cells. At doses of 0.1 to 3.0 mg/kg, clonal expansion of both CD4+ and CD8+ blood T cells was observed from baseline to week 6. Low levels of normalized T-cell clonal expansion were also seen in some nonresponding patients.

Based on the germline V gene (reference sequence), the CDR1 and CDR2 sequences are MNHEY and SMNVEV. V sheds 5 bases and J sheds 10 bases, leaving 12 bases between their ends. CDR3 length: 13 amino acids, cysteine to phenylalanine. The CDR3 DNA has 39 bases and is translated from base 1. This clone was seen more than once but under ten times. Its antigen remains unidentified. Per-base qualities were not stored, and no clone one base away is much larger. The chain is made from TRBV27 and TRBJ1-6, with a tentative D gene TRBD1 over 6 matching bases. The receptor was isolated from an adult with an advanced solid tumor such as melanoma, head and neck, liver or kidney cancer. Here the sequenced sample was CD4+ or CD8+ T cells sorted from blood, taken in a trial of the OX40 agonist ivuxolimab. The sequenced DNA: TGTGCCAGCAGTATCCGGGACAAATCACCCCTCCACTTT. Translated, it reads CASSIRDKSPLHF.